The rows below give T cell receptor beta chains drawn from one sample of a study of OX40 agonist ivuxolimab in advanced cancers. TCRdb keeps only in-frame clones here, not all; method: immunoSEQ multiplex PCR. The sample gives 30,000 or so clones, less than 95% of which show up once; about 24% is in the top ten. Sample: CD4+ or CD8+ T cells sorted from blood, taken in a trial of the OX40 agonist ivuxolimab. Receptors originate from an adult with an advanced solid tumor such as melanoma, head and neck, liver or kidney cancer. CDR3s include the opening cysteine and the closing phenylalanine or tryptophan. The D gene is left open where the match is weak. Size values are once, few and many counts, or a class for expanded clones, and some rows have none.

d_gene: TRBD2
v_gene: TRBV19
j_gene: TRBJ2-3
abundance: NA
len: 14
CDR3nt: TGTGCCAGCCAGAGCGGGGTGTCCACAGATACGCAGTATTTT
CDR3aa: CASQSGVSTDTQYF

d_gene: NA
v_gene: TRBV4-3
j_gene: TRBJ2-1
abundance: NA
len: 15
CDR3nt: TGCGCCAGCAGCCAGCGGGATGAGCCATCCAATGAGCAGTTCTTC
CDR3aa: CASSQRDEPSNEQFF

d_gene: TRBD1
v_gene: TRBV7-2
j_gene: TRBJ2-7
abundance: NA
len: 15
CDR3nt: TGTGCCAGCAGCTTACCCCAGGGGGTTACCTACGAGCAGTACTTC
CDR3aa: CASSLPQGVTYEQYF

d_gene: NA
v_gene: TRBV7-2
j_gene: TRBJ2-6
abundance: once
len: 19
CDR3nt: TGTGCCAGCAGCAACGTCGCGTCCTTTTTGAGCTCTGGGGCCAACGTCCTGACTTTC
CDR3aa: CASSNVASFLSSGANVLTF

d_gene: NA
v_gene: TRBV19
j_gene: TRBJ1-1
abundance: NA
len: 14
CDR3nt: TGTGCCAGTAGACTAGGACAGACGAACACTGAAGCTTTCTTT
CDR3aa: CASRLGQTNTEAFF

d_gene: TRBD2
v_gene: TRBV9
j_gene: TRBJ2-1
abundance: NA
len: 15
CDR3nt: TGTGCCAGCAGCGTGAGCGGGATCTCCTACAATGAGCAGTTCTTC
CDR3aa: CASSVSGISYNEQFF

d_gene: NA
v_gene: TRBV13
j_gene: TRBJ2-7
abundance: NA
len: 15
CDR3nt: TGTGCCAGCAGCATAGAGGGTAAGGGGTCCTACGAGCAGTACTTC
CDR3aa: CASSIEGKGSYEQYF

d_gene: NA
v_gene: TRBV27
j_gene: TRBJ2-7
abundance: NA
len: 14
CDR3nt: TGTGCCAGCAGTCGGTGGGGCCCCTCCTACGAGCAGTACTTC
CDR3aa: CASSRWGPSYEQYF

d_gene: TRBD1
v_gene: TRBV2
j_gene: TRBJ2-6
abundance: NA
len: 16
CDR3nt: TGTGCCAGCAGTGGGGACAGGAGCTCTGGGGCCAACGTCCTGACTTTC
CDR3aa: CASSGDRSSGANVLTF

d_gene: NA
v_gene: TRBV10-3
j_gene: TRBJ2-7
abundance: NA
len: 12
CDR3nt: TGTGCCATCAGTGACCCGCTATACGAGCAGTACTTC
CDR3aa: CAISDPLYEQYF

d_gene: NA
v_gene: TRBV7-9
j_gene: TRBJ1-6
abundance: NA
len: 19
CDR3nt: TGTGCCAGCAGCCCCTCAACCGGACAGTGGAGCTCCTATAATTCACCCCTCCACTTT
CDR3aa: CASSPSTGQWSSYNSPLHF

d_gene: TRBD1
v_gene: TRBV6-6
j_gene: TRBJ1-3
abundance: NA
len: 16
CDR3nt: TGTGCCAGCAGTTACGGGACAGGGGTGTCTGGAAACACCATATATTTT
CDR3aa: CASSYGTGVSGNTIYF

d_gene: TRBD2
v_gene: TRBV6-6
j_gene: TRBJ2-7
abundance: NA
len: 15
CDR3nt: TGTGCCAGCAGTTACCAAGCGGGAGGATTCTACGAGCAGTACTTC
CDR3aa: CASSYQAGGFYEQYF

d_gene: TRBD1
v_gene: TRBV5-4
j_gene: TRBJ1-1
abundance: NA
len: 18
CDR3nt: TGTGCCAGCAGCGACGCCCGGGACAGGGGGCTCGAGAACACTGAAGCTTTCTTT
CDR3aa: CASSDARDRGLENTEAFF

d_gene: NA
v_gene: TRBV19
j_gene: TRBJ2-1
abundance: NA
len: 14
CDR3nt: TGTGCCAGTAGTATACACCCCGGGGACGGAGAGCAGTTCTTC
CDR3aa: CASSIHPGDGEQFF

d_gene: NA
v_gene: TRBV7-9
j_gene: TRBJ1-2
abundance: few
len: 16
CDR3nt: TGTGCCAGCACCGATACACCTTGGGACACTTACTATGGCTACACCTTC
CDR3aa: CASTDTPWDTYYGYTF

d_gene: TRBD2
v_gene: TRBV7-9
j_gene: TRBJ2-2
abundance: once
len: 15
CDR3nt: TGTGCCAGCAGCTTGGCTAGCGGGATCACCGGGGAGCTGTTTTTT
CDR3aa: CASSLASGITGELFF

d_gene: TRBD1
v_gene: TRBV5-1
j_gene: TRBJ1-1
abundance: NA
len: 14
CDR3nt: TGCGCCAGCAGCTTGACAGGGGCGAACACTGAAGCTTTCTTT
CDR3aa: CASSLTGANTEAFF

d_gene: NA
v_gene: TRBV5-4
j_gene: TRBJ2-5
abundance: NA
len: 14
CDR3nt: TGTGCCAGCAGCTTGTGGAGTGAATGGGAGACCCAGTACTTC
CDR3aa: CASSLWSEWETQYF

d_gene: TRBD2
v_gene: TRBV4-1
j_gene: TRBJ2-7
abundance: NA
len: 17
CDR3nt: TGCGCCAGCAGCCAATCCGGGGCTAGCGGGTACCCCTACGAGCAGTACTTC
CDR3aa: CASSQSGASGYPYEQYF

d_gene: TRBD2
v_gene: TRBV11-2
j_gene: TRBJ2-3
abundance: NA
len: 15
CDR3nt: TGTGCCAGCAGCTTATCAGCGGGGCTCACAGATACGCAGTATTTT
CDR3aa: CASSLSAGLTDTQYF

d_gene: TRBD2
v_gene: TRBV6-5
j_gene: TRBJ2-7
abundance: once
len: 15
CDR3nt: TGTGCCAGCAGTTACCTAGCGGGAGGGCGCTACGAGCAGTACTTC
CDR3aa: CASSYLAGGRYEQYF

d_gene: NA
v_gene: TRBV4-1
j_gene: TRBJ2-7
abundance: NA
len: 14
CDR3nt: TGCGCCAGCAGCCCGGGAGCAAACAACTACGAGCAGTACTTC
CDR3aa: CASSPGANNYEQYF

d_gene: NA
v_gene: TRBV7-9
j_gene: TRBJ2-7
abundance: NA
len: 13
CDR3nt: TGTGCCAGCAGGGACTCCCGCTTGAACGAGCAGTACTTC
CDR3aa: CASRDSRLNEQYF

d_gene: NA
v_gene: TRBV11-3
j_gene: TRBJ1-2
abundance: NA
len: 13
CDR3nt: TGTGCCAGCAGCTTGCGTGGGGCCCCGGGCTACACCTTC
CDR3aa: CASSLRGAPGYTF

d_gene: NA
v_gene: TRBV19
j_gene: TRBJ1-4
abundance: NA
len: 13
CDR3nt: TGTGCCAGTTCCCCTACAGTTTATGAAAAACTGTTTTTT
CDR3aa: CASSPTVYEKLFF

d_gene: NA
v_gene: TRBV4-1
j_gene: TRBJ1-6
abundance: NA
len: 18
CDR3nt: TGCGCCAGCAGCCAATTGGGCATAGGGGCAGGGCGGAATTCACCCCTCCACTTT
CDR3aa: CASSQLGIGAGRNSPLHF

d_gene: NA
v_gene: TRBV9
j_gene: TRBJ1-3
abundance: NA
len: 17
CDR3nt: TGTGCCAGCAGCGTAGCTAGGCCTACCACGAGGGGAAACACCATATATTTT
CDR3aa: CASSVARPTTRGNTIYF

d_gene: NA
v_gene: TRBV25-1
j_gene: TRBJ1-1
abundance: NA
len: 14
CDR3nt: TGTGCCAGCAGTACCGGGACAACGAACACTGAAGCTTTCTTT
CDR3aa: CASSTGTTNTEAFF